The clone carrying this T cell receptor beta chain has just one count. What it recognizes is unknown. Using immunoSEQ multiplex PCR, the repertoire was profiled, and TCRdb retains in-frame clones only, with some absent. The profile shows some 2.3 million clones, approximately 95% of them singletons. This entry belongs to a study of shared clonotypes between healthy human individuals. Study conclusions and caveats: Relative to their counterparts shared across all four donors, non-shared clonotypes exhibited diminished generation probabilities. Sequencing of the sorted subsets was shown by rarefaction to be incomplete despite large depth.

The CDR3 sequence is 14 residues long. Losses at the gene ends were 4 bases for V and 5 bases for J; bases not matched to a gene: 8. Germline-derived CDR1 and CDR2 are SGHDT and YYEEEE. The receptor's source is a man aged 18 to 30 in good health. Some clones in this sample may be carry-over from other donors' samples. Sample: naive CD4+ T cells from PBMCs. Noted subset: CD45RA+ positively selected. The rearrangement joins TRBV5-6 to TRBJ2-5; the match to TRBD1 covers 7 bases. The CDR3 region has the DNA TGTGCCAGCAGCAGGGGACAGAGTGCGGAGACCCAGTACTTC. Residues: CASSRGQSAETQYF.